This T cell receptor beta chain was identified during a study of cytomegalovirus exposure and HLA in healthy donors. In nominal health when sampled, donors likely had unrecorded immune exposures nonetheless. This PCR relied on a set of 60 Vbeta primers and 13 Jbeta primers. The data were produced by immunoSEQ multiplex PCR, yet TCRdb's version contains in-frame clones alone and is incomplete. The table records roughly 120,000 clones, under 85% of them present only once. Germline-derived CDR1 and CDR2 are SNHLY and FYNNEI. The CDR3 runs to 15 residues. J lost 9 bases, V lost 4 bases, and 7 bases had no gene match.

The V call is TRBV2, the J call TRBJ1-6; 9 positions match TRBD1. The TCR sequence derives from a human donor in good health. Sequences were obtained from PBMCs. The CDR3 coding sequence is TGTGCCAGCAGTGCAACCGGGACAGGGATTTCACCCCTCCACTTT. Amino acids: CASSATGTGISPLHF. The whole variable domain, filled in from reference TRBV2 and TRBJ1-6, reads EPEVTQTPSHQVTQMGQEVILRCVPISNHLYFYWYRQILGQKVEFLVSFYNNEISEKSEIFDDQFSVERPDGSNFTLKIRSTKLEDSAMYFCASSATGTGISPLHFGNGTRLTVT.